Sequencing of this TCR beta chain was carried out in a study of graft-versus-host responses after intestinal transplantation. Study context: All of the recipients had induction that used anti-thymocyte globulin, then tacrolimus and steroids for 2 to 3 years. Points from the study as a whole: GvH clones were found in recipient marrow; some appeared first in ileum or blood. Within the allografts of patients who had graft-donor T cell macrochimerism, graft-versus-host to host-versus-graft clonal ratios were high.

Trimming stripped 5 bases from V and 1 base from J, with 14 bases between. Per germline, CDR1 SEHNR and CDR2 FQNEAQ (reference sequence). The CDR3 consists of 15 residues. Here immunoSEQ multiplex PCR was the method, and the copy in TCRdb shows in-frame clones only, minus some. The repertoire has roughly 97,000 clones, 91% of them found once; the top ten carry 0.18%. As to this clone: As yet, its antigen is unknown.

The V call is TRBV7-9, the J call TRBJ1-1; D gene ambiguous. This specimen consisted of unstimulated CD4+ T cells sorted from spleen or lymph node cells, obtained before transplant. The TCR originated in a human donor who was the organ donor for an intestinal transplant. CDR3 in amino acids: CASSVEGLPNTEAFF. CDR3 DNA: TGTGCCAGCAGCGTGGAGGGATTGCCGAACACTGAAGCTTTCTTT.